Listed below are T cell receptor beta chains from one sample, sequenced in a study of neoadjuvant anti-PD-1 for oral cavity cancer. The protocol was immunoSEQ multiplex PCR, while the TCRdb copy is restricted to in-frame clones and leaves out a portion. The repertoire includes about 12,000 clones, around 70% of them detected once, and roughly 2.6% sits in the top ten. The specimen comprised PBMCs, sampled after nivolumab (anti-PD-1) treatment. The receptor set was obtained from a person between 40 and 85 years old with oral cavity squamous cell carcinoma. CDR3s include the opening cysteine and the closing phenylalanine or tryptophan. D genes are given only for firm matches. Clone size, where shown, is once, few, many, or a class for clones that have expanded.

TGTGCCACCAGAGGGACAGGGTACTCTGGAAACACCATATATTTT CATRGTGYSGNTIYF TRBJ1-3 - 15 TRBD1 TRBV19
TGTGCCAGCAGCTTAACGGGCTCTGGGGCCAACGTCCTGACTTTC CASSLTGSGANVLTF TRBJ2-6 - 15 - TRBV7-3
TGTGCCAGCAGCCAAGAAGTTGGTATCAATGAGCAGTTCTTC CASSQEVGINEQFF TRBJ2-1 - 14 - TRBV4-2
TGTGCCAGCAGCTTAATGGAGGCCCTGGTGGGGGCTGAAGCTTTCTTT CASSLMEALVGAEAFF TRBJ1-1 - 16 - TRBV7-2
TGTGCCAGCAGTTACTTAGGGGCCGTCAATCAGCCCCAGCATTTT CASSYLGAVNQPQHF TRBJ1-5 once 15 - TRBV6-6
TGCGCCAGCAGCGACAGCGGGAACACTGAAGCTTTCTTT CASSDSGNTEAFF TRBJ1-1 - 13 - TRBV5-1
TGTGCCAGCAGCTTAGGGGACGGATCTGGAAACACCATATATTTT CASSLGDGSGNTIYF TRBJ1-3 - 15 - TRBV11-3
TGCGCCAGCAGCTTGGCAGGGTTCTCTGGCTACACCTTC CASSLAGFSGYTF TRBJ1-2 - 13 - TRBV5-1
TGCGCCAGCAGTCAGCGTCTCGGTGACAATGAGCAGTTCTTC CASSQRLGDNEQFF TRBJ2-1 - 14 - TRBV5-1
TGTGCCAGCTCACTCACGGTAGGCCAAGAGACCCAGTACTTC CASSLTVGQETQYF TRBJ2-5 few 14 - TRBV18
TGTGCCAGCACCCAAGATGGGGGATTCCAAGAGACCCAGTACTTC CASTQDGGFQETQYF TRBJ2-5 - 15 - TRBV5-6
TGTGCCAGCAGTTACGATGCGCAGTATTTT CASSYDAQYF TRBJ2-3 - 10 - TRBV6-6
TGTGCCAGTAGACGGGACACTGCTAACTATGGCTACACCTTC CASRRDTANYGYTF TRBJ1-2 - 14 - TRBV19
TGTGCCAGCAGCTTAACCCCCAACTCCTACGAGCAGTACTTC CASSLTPNSYEQYF TRBJ2-7 few 14 - TRBV7-3
TGTGCCAGCAGCTCCAAGAGCTCCTATAATTCACCCCTCCACTTT CASSSKSSYNSPLHF TRBJ1-6 - 15 - TRBV7-2
TGTGCCAGCAGCTTAGTTGGGCCGTATAGCAATCAGCCCCAGCATTTT CASSLVGPYSNQPQHF TRBJ1-5 - 16 - TRBV7-8
TGTGCCAGCAGCTTAGTCCCAGGGGGCAACTATGGCTACACCTTC CASSLVPGGNYGYTF TRBJ1-2 - 15 TRBD1 TRBV7-2
TGTGCCAGCAGTTTATCGGGATCAGATACGCAGTATTTT CASSLSGSDTQYF TRBJ2-3 once 13 - TRBV27
TGTGCCAGCAGTCTCCGTTCCCCACGAGGAGATTCACCCCTCCACTTT CASSLRSPRGDSPLHF TRBJ1-6 - 16 - TRBV2
TGTGCCAGCAGGCCAATACAACAGGGCCCCGAGCAGTACTTC CASRPIQQGPEQYF TRBJ2-7 few 14 - TRBV11-2
TGTGCTAGTGGTTTGGTAACAGGGGGAGCCTACGAGCAGTACTTC CASGLVTGGAYEQYF TRBJ2-7 - 15 TRBD1 TRBV12-5
TGTGCCTGGAGTGGAAGCGGGAGGGAGTCCCGAGAGACCCAGTACTTC CAWSGSGRESRETQYF TRBJ2-5 - 16 TRBD2 TRBV30
TGTGCCAGCAGCTTAAGGGTCGTGGGGGGCAATGAGCAGTTCTTC CASSLRVVGGNEQFF TRBJ2-1 - 15 - TRBV7-9
TGTGCCAGCAGACGGGACAGGGCTGGAAACACCATATATTTT CASRRDRAGNTIYF TRBJ1-3 - 14 TRBD1 TRBV7-8
TGTGCCAGCAGCCACCGTTTGATGACTGAAGCTTTCTTT CASSHRLMTEAFF TRBJ1-1 - 13 - TRBV13
TGTGCCAGCAGCTTACGTTGGGGACAGGAGAGCGAGCAGTACTTC CASSLRWGQESEQYF TRBJ2-7 - 15 TRBD1 TRBV7-9
TGTGCCAGTACCAGAGCTCGGGTCAGCACCACCAGCACAGATACGCAGTATTTT CASTRARVSTTSTDTQYF TRBJ2-3 - 18 - TRBV19
TGCGCCAGCAGCTTGGAGCGGCCAGAGACCCAGTACTTC CASSLERPETQYF TRBJ2-5 - 13 - TRBV5-1
TGTGCCAGTAGTAACCTCCGACGGTCCTCTGGGGCCAACGTCCTGACTTTC CASSNLRRSSGANVLTF TRBJ2-6 once 17 - TRBV19
TGTGCCAGCAGCACCGTGGGGCAGGGCTCCTACGAGCAGTACTTC CASSTVGQGSYEQYF TRBJ2-7 once 15 - TRBV7-2
TGTGCCAGCAGTGAGCTCTACGAGCAGTACTTC CASSELYEQYF TRBJ2-7 - 11 - TRBV2
TGTGCCAGCATGGACGACTCCTACGAGCAGTACTTC CASMDDSYEQYF TRBJ2-7 once 12 - TRBV2
TGTGCCTGGAGTCGAAATCTAGCGGTAGAAGAGACCCAGTACTTC CAWSRNLAVEETQYF TRBJ2-5 - 15 TRBD2 TRBV30
TGTGCCAGCAGCGGTTTCTCGGGGGGCCCTACCTCTTACGAGCAGTACTTC CASSGFSGGPTSYEQYF TRBJ2-7 - 17 - TRBV11-2
TGTGCCTGGAGAGACCGACTAGCGGGGGGTTGGGATACGCAGTATTTT CAWRDRLAGGWDTQYF TRBJ2-3 - 16 TRBD2 TRBV30
TGTGCCAGCAGCACCTCAACTAATGAAAAACTGTTTTTT CASSTSTNEKLFF TRBJ1-4 - 13 - TRBV6-6
TGCGCCAGCAGCGCCCTGGGTTTTGCCTACAATGAGCAGTTCTTC CASSALGFAYNEQFF TRBJ2-1 - 15 - TRBV5-1
TGTGCCAGTGGAGGGGGGCAGGGCACTGAAGCTTTCTTT CASGGGQGTEAFF TRBJ1-1 - 13 - TRBV6-6
TGTGCCAGTAGTCTGCTACCGGGACAGGGTATAAAAGGCTACACCTTC CASSLLPGQGIKGYTF TRBJ1-2 - 16 TRBD1 TRBV19
TGTGCCAGCAGTGAGGGACACCTTAACTATGGCTACACCTTC CASSEGHLNYGYTF TRBJ1-2 - 14 - TRBV6-5
TGCGCCAGCAGCTTGGACCCAGGACAAGAGACCCAGTACTTC CASSLDPGQETQYF TRBJ2-5 few 14 - TRBV5-1